A selection of T cell receptor beta chains follows, all from one sample in a study of OX40 agonist ivuxolimab in advanced cancers. Assay: immunoSEQ multiplex PCR; the TCRdb copy retains only in-frame clones and omits some. Of 43,000 or so clones in the sample, approximately 83% were seen once. The source material was CD4+ or CD8+ T cells sorted from blood, sampled in a trial of the OX40 agonist ivuxolimab. The receptors shown here come from an adult with an advanced solid tumor such as melanoma, head and neck, liver or kidney cancer. Each CDR3 is given without its conserved first and last residue.

v_gene	j_gene	CDR3aa
TRBV25-1	TRBJ1-2	ASSGSDSLGYT
TRBV7-9	TRBJ2-7	ASSSSGASYEQY
TRBV7-9	TRBJ2-7	ASSLVYGMGTSYEQY
TRBV7-8	TRBJ2-5	ASSFVGGETQY
TRBV4-1	TRBJ2-5	ASSQEAGGTAGETQY
TRBV5-5	TRBJ1-3	ASSVRDSGNTIY
TRBV7-8	TRBJ2-1	ASSLNGDRPQF
TRBV10-3	TRBJ2-1	ATGTGDAYNEQF
TRBV14	TRBJ2-4	ASSQRLAGSNIQY
TRBV28	TRBJ1-2	ASSLTGHGYT
TRBV6-6	TRBJ1-2	ASSSRQGAQDGYT
TRBV6-4	TRBJ1-1	ASSYSGSAEAF
TRBV28	TRBJ1-5	ASRLGTGVGQPQH
TRBV28	TRBJ1-5	ASSLFGLNQPQH
TRBV7-3	TRBJ2-7	ASSLQAGTAYEQY
TRBV21-1	TRBJ1-1	ARGREDTEAF
TRBV29-1	TRBJ2-7	SVEDPRGPEQY
TRBV11-1	TRBJ2-7	ASSLGGRDEQY
TRBV4-1	TRBJ2-3	ASSQDGRGGITDTQY
TRBV6-5	TRBJ2-1	ASSYSLAGYNEQF
TRBV14	TRBJ2-3	ASSQHRGGSTDTQY
TRBV29-1	TRBJ2-7	SAPWGVAGHPREQY
TRBV10-3	TRBJ1-1	ATSVGESGGAF